These 17 T cell receptor beta chains originate from one sample sequenced in a study of T cell responses to AZD1222 COVID-19 vaccine. TCRdb's copy holds only in-frame clones and misses some; the assay was immunoSEQ multiplex PCR. This sample yields 88,000 or so clones, of which approximately 88% are seen a single time; around 5% belongs to the top ten. The source was peripheral blood, collected 28 days after the second AZD1222 dose. These receptors originate from an adult who received the AZD1222 COVID-19 vaccine.

V is TRBV6-5 and J is TRBJ1-6; no definite D call. Germline V gene lookup returns CDR1 MNHEY and CDR2 SVGAGI. The CDR3 is made up of 16 amino acids. V dropped 2 bases and J dropped 5 bases, with 13 bases sitting between them. DNA for the CDR3: TGTGCCAGCAGTTACCGGTCCATCACCAATAATTCACCCCTCCACTTT. It yields the protein CASSYRSITNNSPLHF.

The chain links TRBV5-1 to TRBJ2-1; 12 nucleotides agree with TRBD2. The CDR3 runs to 17 residues. Germline assignment: CDR1 SGHRS and CDR2 YFSETQ. V shed 5 bases and J 6 bases; nucleotides not matched to a gene: 12. The CDR3 region is CASSYYPGLAGINEQFF. Written as DNA, the CDR3 is TGCGCCAGCAGTTACTACCCGGGACTAGCGGGTATCAATGAGCAGTTCTTC.

The chain recombines TRBV3-1 (or the pseudogene TRBV3-2) with TRBJ1-2; D possibly corresponds to TRBD1 (5 bases). This CDR3 contains 12 residues. Trimming stripped 0 bases from V and 7 bases from J, with 6 bases between. Germline assignment: CDR1 LGHDT and CDR2 YNNKEL (reference sequence). This CDR3 reads CASSQEGVGYTF. CDR3 DNA: TGTGCCAGCAGCCAAGAGGGGGTTGGCTACACCTTC.

The genes are TRBV7-8 and TRBJ1-2, with D tentatively TRBD1 (5 bases). This CDR3 spans 13 amino acids. V shed 1 base and J shed 2 bases, with 5 bases lying between them. CDR1 and CDR2 (germline): SGHVS, FQNEAQ. The CDR3 DNA follows: TGTGCCAGCAGCTTAGGGGGGAACTATGGCTACACCTTC. Translated, it gives CASSLGGNYGYTF. Full variable domain (rest looked up from reference TRBV7-8 and TRBJ1-2): GAGVSQSPRYKVAKRGQDVALRCDPISGHVSLFWYQQALGQGPEFLTYFQNEAQLDKSGLPSDRFFAERPEGSVSTLKIQRTQQEDSAVYLCASSLGGNYGYTFGSGTRLTVV.

V gene TRBV27 combines with J gene TRBJ2-2, with a weak D call TRBD1 (5 bases). Trimming took off 0 bases at V and 1 base at J, with 18 bases between the two ends. Per the germline V gene, CDR1 is MNHEY and CDR2 is SMNVEV (reference sequence). CDR3 length: 19 amino acids. In DNA, the CDR3 is TGTGCCAGCAGTTTATCAGGCAGGGTCACGTTGCTGAACACCGGGGAGCTGTTTTTT. It codes for CASSLSGRVTLLNTGELFF.

The chain uses TRBV2 and TRBJ1-2, with TRBD1 matching over 9 bases. There are 14 residues in the CDR3. The junction had 7 bases not matched to a gene; V was cut back by 7 bases and J by 4 bases. Per the germline V gene, CDR1 is SNHLY and CDR2 is FYNNEI. The CDR3 region is CASTRTGGFYGYTF. The CDR3 DNA is TGTGCCAGCACCCGAACAGGGGGCTTCTATGGCTACACCTTC.

This clone came up once. The chain's CDR3 is CASSPGTGGQPQHF. The CDR3 DNA reads as TGTGCCAGCAGCCCCGGGACAGGGGGTCAGCCCCAGCATTTT. V and J are TRBV7-9 and TRBJ1-5, with 11 bases identical to TRBD1. V lost 5 bases to trimming and J lost 6 bases; unmatched junction nucleotides: 3. This CDR3 has 14 amino acids. Per the germline V gene, CDR1 is SEHNR and CDR2 is FQNEAQ (reference sequence).

The chain employs TRBV7-2 and TRBJ1-1; D is uncertain. CDR3 length: 13 amino acids. Germline CDR1 SGHTA, CDR2 FQGNSA. V lost 4 bases and J lost 3, with 9 bases in between. The CDR3 DNA is TGTGCCAGCAGCTACGGACCTGACACTGAAGCTTTCTTT. Amino acid sequence: CASSYGPDTEAFF.

The rearrangement joins TRBV5-5 to TRBJ1-1, with D possibly TRBD1 on 6 matching bases. Trimming took 1 base from V and 4 from J, leaving 14 bases between them. CDR3 size: 15 residues. Germline CDR1 is SGHKS and CDR2 is YYEKEE (reference sequence). In DNA, the CDR3 is TGTGCCAGCAGCTTGCTTACGGGGGCTAGCACTGAAGCTTTCTTT. As protein: CASSLLTGASTEAFF.

The CDR3 region has the DNA TGTGCCAGCAGCCAGACTGGCAGCTCCTACAATGAGCAGTTCTTC. Its translation is CASSQTGSSYNEQFF. This chain joins TRBV5-5 and TRBJ2-1; D gene ambiguous. Germline-derived CDR1 and CDR2 are SGHKS and YYEKEE (reference sequence). Deletions cut 4 bases from V and 0 bases from J, with 11 bases between. The CDR3 totals 15 residues.

This clone came up a few times. This chain links TRBV4-2 with TRBJ1-2; 9 positions match TRBD1. The CDR3 extends over 14 amino acids. Germline CDR1 is LGHNA and CDR2 is YNFKEQ. The ends lost 3 bases at V and 3 bases at J; junction bases unmatched: 2. Here the CDR3 DNA reads TGTGCCAGCAGCCAGGGACAGGGCCACTATGGCTACACCTTC. Its translation: CASSQGQGHYGYTF.

This chain links TRBV4-1 with TRBJ1-2; the D is unclear. There are 14 residues in the CDR3. V was trimmed by 3 bases and J by 4 bases, leaving 12 bases between them. Germline loops: CDR1 MGHRA, CDR2 YSYEKL. This CDR3 is CASSHGLHPYGYTF. The CDR3 nucleotides read TGCGCCAGCAGCCATGGGCTCCACCCCTATGGCTACACCTTC.

This clone was picked up one time. V and J are TRBV7-8 and TRBJ1-5; D might be TRBD1 (6 bases). Per germline, CDR1 SGHVS and CDR2 FQNEAQ. V was pared by 1 base and J by 7 bases, with 17 bases between. The CDR3 runs 16 residues. This CDR3 is CASSLDRYGGRQPQHF. DNA for the CDR3: TGTGCCAGCAGCTTAGACAGGTATGGGGGCCGGCAGCCCCAGCATTTT.

This clone was detected only once. This chain joins TRBV10-3 and TRBJ1-1; no clear D gene. The CDR3 sequence is 13 residues long. Germline CDR1 reads ENHRY; CDR2 reads SYGVKD. Trimming took 6 bases from V and 5 from J, leaving 13 bases between them. The CDR3 loop is CAIRALMGTEAFF. The CDR3 nucleotides read TGTGCCATCAGAGCCCTTATGGGGACTGAAGCTTTCTTT.

This clone occurred once. The rearrangement links TRBV7-9 to TRBJ1-3; 7 bases are shared with TRBD1. After removal of 5 bases from V and 0 bases from J, the junction contained 4 bases not matched to a gene. CDR1 is SEHNR and CDR2 is FQNEAQ in the germline V gene (reference sequence). This CDR3 contains 15 residues. The CDR3 is CASSPGQSSGNTIYF. In DNA, the CDR3 is TGTGCCAGCAGCCCGGGACAGAGCTCTGGAAACACCATATATTTT.

The CDR3 sequence: CASSIGSGGARNEQFF. The CDR3 region has the DNA TGTGCCAGTAGTATAGGCTCCGGGGGGGCCCGGAATGAGCAGTTCTTC. The genes are TRBV19 and TRBJ2-1; 8 nucleotides agree with TRBD2. V gave up 1 base and J gave up 7 bases; unmatched junction bases: 9. The CDR3 consists of 16 residues. Germline V gene lookup returns CDR1 LNHDA and CDR2 SQIVND (reference sequence).

V gene TRBV5-1 combines with J gene TRBJ1-2, with no clear D. This CDR3 spans 14 amino acids. Germline CDR1 and CDR2: SGHRS and YFSETQ. Trimming removed 0 bases from V and 0 bases from J, with 6 bases in between. The CDR3 sequence is CASSLAEANYGYTF. CDR3 DNA: TGCGCCAGCAGCTTGGCGGAGGCTAACTATGGCTACACCTTC.